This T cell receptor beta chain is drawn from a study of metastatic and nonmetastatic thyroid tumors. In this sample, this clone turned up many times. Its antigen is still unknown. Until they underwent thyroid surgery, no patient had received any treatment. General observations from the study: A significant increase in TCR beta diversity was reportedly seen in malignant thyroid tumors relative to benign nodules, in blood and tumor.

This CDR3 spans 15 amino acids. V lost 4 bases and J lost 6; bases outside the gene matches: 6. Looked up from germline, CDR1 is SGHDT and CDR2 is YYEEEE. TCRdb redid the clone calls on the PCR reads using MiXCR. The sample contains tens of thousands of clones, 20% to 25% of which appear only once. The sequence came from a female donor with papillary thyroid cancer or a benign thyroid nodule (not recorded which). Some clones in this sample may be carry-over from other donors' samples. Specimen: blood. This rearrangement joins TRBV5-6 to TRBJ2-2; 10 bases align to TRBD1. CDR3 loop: CASSPDRGASGELFF. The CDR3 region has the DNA TGTGCCAGCAGCCCGGACAGGGGGGCGTCCGGGGAGCTGTTTTTT.